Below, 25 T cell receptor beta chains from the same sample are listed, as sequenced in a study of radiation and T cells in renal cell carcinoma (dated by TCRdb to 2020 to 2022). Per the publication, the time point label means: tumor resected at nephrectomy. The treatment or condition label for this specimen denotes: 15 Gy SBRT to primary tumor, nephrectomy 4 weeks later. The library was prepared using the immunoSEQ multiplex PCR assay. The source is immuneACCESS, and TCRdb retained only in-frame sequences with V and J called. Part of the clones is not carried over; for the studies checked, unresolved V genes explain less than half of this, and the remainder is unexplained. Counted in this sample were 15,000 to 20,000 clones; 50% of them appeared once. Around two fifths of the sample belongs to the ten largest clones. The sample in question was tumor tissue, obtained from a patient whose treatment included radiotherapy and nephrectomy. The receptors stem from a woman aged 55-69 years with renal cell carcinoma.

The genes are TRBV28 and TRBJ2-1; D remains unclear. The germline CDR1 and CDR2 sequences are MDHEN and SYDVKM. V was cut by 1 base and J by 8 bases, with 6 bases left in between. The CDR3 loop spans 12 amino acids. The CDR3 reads CASSLFRDEQFF. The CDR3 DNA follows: TGTGCCAGCAGTTTATTCCGAGATGAGCAGTTCTTC.

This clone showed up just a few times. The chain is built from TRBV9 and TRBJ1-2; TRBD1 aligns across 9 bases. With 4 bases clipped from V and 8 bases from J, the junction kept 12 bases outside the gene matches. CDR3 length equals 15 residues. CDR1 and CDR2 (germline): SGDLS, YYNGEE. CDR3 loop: CASSLLGTGSRGYTF. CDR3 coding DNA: TGTGCCAGCAGCTTACTGGGGACAGGGAGCCGAGGCTACACCTTC.

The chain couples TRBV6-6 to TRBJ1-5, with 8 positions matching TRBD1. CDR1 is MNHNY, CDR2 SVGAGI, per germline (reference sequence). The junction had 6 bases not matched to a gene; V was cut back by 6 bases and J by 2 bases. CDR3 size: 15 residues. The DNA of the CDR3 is TGTGCCAGCAGGACAGGGGAAGACGGCAATCAGCCCCAGCATTTT. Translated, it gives CASRTGEDGNQPQHF.

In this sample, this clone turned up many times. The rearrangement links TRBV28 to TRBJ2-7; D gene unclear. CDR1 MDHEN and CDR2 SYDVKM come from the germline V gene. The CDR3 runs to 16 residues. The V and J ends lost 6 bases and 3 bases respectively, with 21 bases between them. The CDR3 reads CASRFKGSVLLYEQYF. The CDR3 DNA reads TGTGCCAGCAGATTTAAGGGCTCCGTATTGCTCTACGAGCAGTACTTC.

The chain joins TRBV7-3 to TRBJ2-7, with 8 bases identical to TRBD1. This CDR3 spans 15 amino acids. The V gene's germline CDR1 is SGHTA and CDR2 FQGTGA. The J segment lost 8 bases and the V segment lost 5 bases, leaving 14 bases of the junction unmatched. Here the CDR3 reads CASSRGTGFNIQQYF. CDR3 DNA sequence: TGTGCCAGCAGCCGCGGGACAGGTTTTAATATCCAGCAGTACTTC. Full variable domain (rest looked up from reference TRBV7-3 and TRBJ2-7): GAGVSQTPSNKVTEKGKYVELRCDPISGHTALYWYRQSLGQGPEFLIYFQGTGAADDSGLPNDRFFAVRPEGSVSTLKIQRTERGDSAVYLCASSRGTGFNIQQYFGPGTRLTVT.

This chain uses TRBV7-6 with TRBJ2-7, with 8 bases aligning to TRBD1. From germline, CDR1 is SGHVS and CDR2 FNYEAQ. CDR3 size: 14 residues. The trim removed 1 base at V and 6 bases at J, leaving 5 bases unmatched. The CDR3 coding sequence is TGTGCCAGCAGCTTAGAGGGCAGGGGGCTCGAGCAGTACTTC. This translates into CASSLEGRGLEQYF. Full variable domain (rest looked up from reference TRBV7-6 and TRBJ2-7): GAGVSQSPRYKVTKRGQDVALRCDPISGHVSLYWYRQALGQGPEFLTYFNYEAQQDKSGLPNDRFSAERPEGSISTLTIQRTEQRDSAMYRCASSLEGRGLEQYFGPGTRLTVT.

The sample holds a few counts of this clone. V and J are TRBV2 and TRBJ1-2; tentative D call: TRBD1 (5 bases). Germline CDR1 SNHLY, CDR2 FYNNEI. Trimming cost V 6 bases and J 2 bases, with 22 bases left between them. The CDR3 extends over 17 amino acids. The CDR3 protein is CASSLRGETRGNYGYTF. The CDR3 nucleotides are TGTGCCAGCAGCCTAAGAGGGGAGACCCGAGGGAACTATGGCTACACCTTC.

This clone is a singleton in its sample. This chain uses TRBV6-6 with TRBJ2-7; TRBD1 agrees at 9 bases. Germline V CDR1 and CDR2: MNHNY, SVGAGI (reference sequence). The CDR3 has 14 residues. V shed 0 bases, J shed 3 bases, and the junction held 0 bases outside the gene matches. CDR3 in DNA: TGTGCCAGCAGTTACTCGACAGGGGGCTACGAGCAGTACTTC. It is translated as CASSYSTGGYEQYF.

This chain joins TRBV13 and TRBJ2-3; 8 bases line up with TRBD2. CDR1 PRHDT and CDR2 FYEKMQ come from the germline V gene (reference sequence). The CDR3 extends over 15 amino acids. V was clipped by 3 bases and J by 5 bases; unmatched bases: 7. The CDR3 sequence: CASSLSGGVVDTQYF. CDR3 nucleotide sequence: TGTGCCAGCAGCTTGAGCGGGGGAGTGGTAGATACGCAGTATTTT.

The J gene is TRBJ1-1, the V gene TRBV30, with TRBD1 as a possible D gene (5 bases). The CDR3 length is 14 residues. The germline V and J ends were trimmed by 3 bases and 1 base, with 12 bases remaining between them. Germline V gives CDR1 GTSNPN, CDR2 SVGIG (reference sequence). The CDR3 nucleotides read TGTGCCTGGAGAATCGGACAACCGAACACTGAAGCTTTCTTT. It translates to CAWRIGQPNTEAFF.

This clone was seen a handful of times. The CDR3 loop is CASIRAWGQPQHF. The CDR3, as DNA: TGTGCCAGCATTCGGGCCTGGGGTCAGCCCCAGCATTTT. V usage is TRBV6-5 and J usage is TRBJ1-5; unclear D gene. This CDR3 contains 13 residues. CDR1 is MNHEY and CDR2 is SVGAGI in the germline V gene. The germline V and J ends were trimmed by 7 bases and 6 bases, with 13 bases remaining between them.

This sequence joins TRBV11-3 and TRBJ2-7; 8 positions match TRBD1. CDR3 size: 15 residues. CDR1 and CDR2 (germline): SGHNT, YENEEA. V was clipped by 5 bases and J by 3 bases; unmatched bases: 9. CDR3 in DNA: TGTGCCAGCAGCCGTGACAGGGGCCCTATCTACGAGCAGTACTTC. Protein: CASSRDRGPIYEQYF.

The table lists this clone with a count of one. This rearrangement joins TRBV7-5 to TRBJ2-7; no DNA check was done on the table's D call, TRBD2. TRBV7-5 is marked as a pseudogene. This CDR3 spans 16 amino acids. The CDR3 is CARSLTALAGVGEQYF. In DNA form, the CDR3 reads TGTGCCAGAAGCTTGACAGCGCTAGCGGGGGTAGGCGAGCAGTACTTC.

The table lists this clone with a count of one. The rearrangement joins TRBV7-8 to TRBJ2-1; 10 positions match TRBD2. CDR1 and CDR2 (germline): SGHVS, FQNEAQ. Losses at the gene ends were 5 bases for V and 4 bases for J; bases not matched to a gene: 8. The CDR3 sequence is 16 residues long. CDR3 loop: CASSALPSGGYNEQFF. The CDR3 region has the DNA TGTGCCAGCAGCGCCTTACCTAGCGGGGGTTACAATGAGCAGTTCTTC. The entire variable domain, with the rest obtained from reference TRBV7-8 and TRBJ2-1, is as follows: GAGVSQSPRYKVAKRGQDVALRCDPISGHVSLFWYQQALGQGPEFLTYFQNEAQLDKSGLPSDRFFAERPEGSVSTLKIQRTQQEDSAVYLCASSALPSGGYNEQFFGPGTRLTVL.

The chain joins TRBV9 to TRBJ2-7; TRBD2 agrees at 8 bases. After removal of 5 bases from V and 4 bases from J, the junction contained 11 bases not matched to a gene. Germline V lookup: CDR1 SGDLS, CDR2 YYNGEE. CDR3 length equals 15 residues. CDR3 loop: CASSGGAGEAYEQYF. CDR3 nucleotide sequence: TGTGCCAGCAGTGGGGGAGCGGGAGAGGCTTACGAGCAGTACTTC.

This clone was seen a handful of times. The CDR3 loop reads CASSATGSVEQYF. CDR3 in DNA: TGTGCCAGCAGCGCAACAGGCTCCGTGGAGCAGTACTTC. The chain is built from TRBV9 and TRBJ2-7; D perhaps matches TRBD1 (5 bases). The CDR3 sequence is 13 residues long. V was clipped by 3 bases and J by 7 bases, with 14 bases between them. Germline assignment: CDR1 SGDLS and CDR2 YYNGEE.

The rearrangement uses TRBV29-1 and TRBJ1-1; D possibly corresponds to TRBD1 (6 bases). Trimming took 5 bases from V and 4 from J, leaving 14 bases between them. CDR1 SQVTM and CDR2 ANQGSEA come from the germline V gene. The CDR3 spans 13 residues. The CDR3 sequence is CSVLRGGGTEAFF. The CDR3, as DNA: TGCAGCGTTCTGAGGGGAGGGGGCACTGAAGCTTTCTTT.

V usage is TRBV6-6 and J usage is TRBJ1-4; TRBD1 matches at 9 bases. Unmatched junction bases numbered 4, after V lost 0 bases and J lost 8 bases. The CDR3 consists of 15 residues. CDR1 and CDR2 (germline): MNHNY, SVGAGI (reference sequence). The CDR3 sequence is CASSYSGQGREKLFF. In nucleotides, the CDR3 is TGTGCCAGCAGTTACTCGGGACAGGGACGAGAAAAACTGTTTTTT.

CDR3 bases: TGCGCCAGCAGCTTGGCCGAGGGAGGGGGCAATGAGCAGTTCTTC. This translates into CASSLAEGGGNEQFF. This chain joins TRBV5-1 and TRBJ2-1, with D possibly TRBD2 on 7 matching bases. Germline-derived CDR1 and CDR2 are SGHRS and YFSETQ. Trimming removed 0 bases at V and 6 bases at J, with 13 bases between. The CDR3 has 15 amino acids.

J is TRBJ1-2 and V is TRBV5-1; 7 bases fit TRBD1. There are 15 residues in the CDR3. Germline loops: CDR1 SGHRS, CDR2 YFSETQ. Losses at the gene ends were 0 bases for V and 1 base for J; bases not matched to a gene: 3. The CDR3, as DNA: TGCGCCAGCAGCTTGGGGGACAGCGGTAACTATGGCTACACCTTC. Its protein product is CASSLGDSGNYGYTF.

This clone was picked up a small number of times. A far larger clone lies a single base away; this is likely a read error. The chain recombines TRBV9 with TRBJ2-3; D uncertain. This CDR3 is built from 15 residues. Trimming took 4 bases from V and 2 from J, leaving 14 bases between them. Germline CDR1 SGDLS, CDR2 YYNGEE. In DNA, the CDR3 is TGTGCCAGCAGCTTAGTCGCCGGATACACAGATACGCAGTATTTT. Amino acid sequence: CASSLVAGYTDTQYF.

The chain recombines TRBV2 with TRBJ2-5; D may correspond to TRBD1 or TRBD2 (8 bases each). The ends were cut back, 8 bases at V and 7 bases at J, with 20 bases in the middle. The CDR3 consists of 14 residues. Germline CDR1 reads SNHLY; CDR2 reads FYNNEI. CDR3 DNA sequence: TGTGCCAGCGGAGGACAGGGCGCGGGAGGGACCCAGTACTTC. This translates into CASGGQGAGGTQYF.

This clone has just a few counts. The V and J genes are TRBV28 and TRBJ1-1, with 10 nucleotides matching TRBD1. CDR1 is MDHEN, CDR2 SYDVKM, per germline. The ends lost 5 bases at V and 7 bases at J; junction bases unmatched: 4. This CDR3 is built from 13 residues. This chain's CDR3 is CASSMGQGIEAFF. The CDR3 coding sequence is TGTGCCAGCAGTATGGGACAGGGGATTGAAGCTTTCTTT.

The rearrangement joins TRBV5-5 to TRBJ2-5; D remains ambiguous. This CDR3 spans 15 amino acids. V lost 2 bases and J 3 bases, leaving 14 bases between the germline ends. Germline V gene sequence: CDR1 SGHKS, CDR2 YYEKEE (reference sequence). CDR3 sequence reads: CASSFGGEWEETQYF. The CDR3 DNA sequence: TGTGCCAGCAGCTTCGGCGGAGAGTGGGAAGAGACCCAGTACTTC.

CDR3 region: CASSAARDQPQHF. CDR3 DNA: TGTGCCAGCAGCGCCGCCCGGGATCAGCCCCAGCATTTT. The rearrangement joins TRBV6-4 to TRBJ1-5, with D unclear. The CDR3 is 13 residues long. CDR1 MRHNA and CDR2 SNTAGT come from the germline V gene. V lost 6 bases, J lost 5 bases, and 11 bases lay in between.